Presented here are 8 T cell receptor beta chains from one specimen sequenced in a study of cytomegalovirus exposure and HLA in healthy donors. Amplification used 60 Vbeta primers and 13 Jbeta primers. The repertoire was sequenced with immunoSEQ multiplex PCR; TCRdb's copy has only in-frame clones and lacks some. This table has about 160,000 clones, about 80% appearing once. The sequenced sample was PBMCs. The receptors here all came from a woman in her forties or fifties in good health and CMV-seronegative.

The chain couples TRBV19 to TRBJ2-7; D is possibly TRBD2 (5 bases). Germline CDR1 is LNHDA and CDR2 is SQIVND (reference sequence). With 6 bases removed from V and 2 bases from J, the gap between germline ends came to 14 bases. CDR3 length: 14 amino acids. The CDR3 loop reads CASSGMGSTYEQYF. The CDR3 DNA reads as TGTGCCAGTAGCGGGATGGGTTCAACCTACGAGCAGTACTTC.

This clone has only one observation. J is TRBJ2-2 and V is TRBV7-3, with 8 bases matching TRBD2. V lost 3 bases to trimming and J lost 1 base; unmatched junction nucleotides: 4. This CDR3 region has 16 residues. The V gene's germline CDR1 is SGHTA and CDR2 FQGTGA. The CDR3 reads CASSLIAGGNTGELFF. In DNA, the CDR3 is TGTGCCAGCAGCTTGATCGCGGGAGGGAACACCGGGGAGCTGTTTTTT.

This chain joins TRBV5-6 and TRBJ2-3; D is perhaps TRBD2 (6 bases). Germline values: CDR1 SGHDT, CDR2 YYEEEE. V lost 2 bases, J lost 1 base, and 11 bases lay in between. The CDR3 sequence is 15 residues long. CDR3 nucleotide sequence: TGTGCCAGCAGCTTAGGAGGGAGAGGCACAGATACGCAGTATTTT. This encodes CASSLGGRGTDTQYF.

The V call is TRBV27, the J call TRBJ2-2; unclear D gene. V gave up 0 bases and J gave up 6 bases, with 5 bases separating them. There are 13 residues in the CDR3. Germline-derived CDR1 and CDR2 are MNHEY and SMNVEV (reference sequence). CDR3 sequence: CASSLSRSGELFF. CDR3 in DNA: TGTGCCAGCAGTTTATCGCGGTCCGGGGAGCTGTTTTTT.

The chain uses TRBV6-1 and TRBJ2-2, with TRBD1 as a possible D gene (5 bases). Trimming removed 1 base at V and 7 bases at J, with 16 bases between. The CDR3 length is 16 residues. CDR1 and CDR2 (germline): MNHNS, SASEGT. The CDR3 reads CASSEVGARDGGELFF. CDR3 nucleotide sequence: TGTGCCAGCAGTGAAGTAGGTGCCAGGGATGGCGGGGAGCTGTTTTTT.

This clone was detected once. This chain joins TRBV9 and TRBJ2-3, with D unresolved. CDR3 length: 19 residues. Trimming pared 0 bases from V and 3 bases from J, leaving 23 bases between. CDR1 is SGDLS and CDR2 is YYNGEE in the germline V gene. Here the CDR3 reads CASSVAVSTGYELTDTQYF. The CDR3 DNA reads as TGTGCCAGCAGCGTAGCGGTTAGCACCGGGTACGAGTTAACAGATACGCAGTATTTT. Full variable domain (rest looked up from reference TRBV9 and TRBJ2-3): DSGVTQTPKHLITATGQRVTLRCSPRSGDLSVYWYQQSLDQGLQFLIQYYNGEERAKGNILERFSAQQFPDLHSELNLSSLELGDSALYFCASSVAVSTGYELTDTQYFGPGTRLTVL.

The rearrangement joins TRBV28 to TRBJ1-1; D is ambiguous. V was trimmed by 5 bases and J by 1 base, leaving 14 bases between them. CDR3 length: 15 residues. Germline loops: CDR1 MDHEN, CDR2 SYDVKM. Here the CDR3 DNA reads TGTGCCAGCAGTGATAGCCGGAGGAAGAACACTGAAGCTTTCTTT. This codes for CASSDSRRKNTEAFF.

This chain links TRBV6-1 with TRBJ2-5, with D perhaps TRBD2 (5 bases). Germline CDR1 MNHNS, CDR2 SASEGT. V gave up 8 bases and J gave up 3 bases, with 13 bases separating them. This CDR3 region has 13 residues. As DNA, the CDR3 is TGTGCCAGCGCGAGGGCCCATAAAGAGACCCAGTACTTC. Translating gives CASARAHKETQYF.